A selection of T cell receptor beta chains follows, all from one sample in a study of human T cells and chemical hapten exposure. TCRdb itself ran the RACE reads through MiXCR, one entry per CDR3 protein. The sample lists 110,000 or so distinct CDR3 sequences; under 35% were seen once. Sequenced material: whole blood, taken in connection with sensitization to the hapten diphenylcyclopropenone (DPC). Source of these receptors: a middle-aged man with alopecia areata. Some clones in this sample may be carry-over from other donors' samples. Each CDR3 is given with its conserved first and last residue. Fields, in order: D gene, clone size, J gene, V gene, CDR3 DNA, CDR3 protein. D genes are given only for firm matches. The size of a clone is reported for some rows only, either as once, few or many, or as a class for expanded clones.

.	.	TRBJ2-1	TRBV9	TGTGCCAGCAGCGGGTCTGGGGGGCGGGAGTACAATGAGCAGTTCTTC	CASSGSGGREYNEQFF
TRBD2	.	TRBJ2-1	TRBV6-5	TGTGCCAGCAGTTATTGGGCTAGCGGATACTCCTACAATGAGCAGTTCTTC	CASSYWASGYSYNEQFF
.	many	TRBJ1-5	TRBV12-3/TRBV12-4	TGTGCCAGCGGGATGAGAGATAGCAATCAGCCCCAGCATTTT	CASGMRDSNQPQHF
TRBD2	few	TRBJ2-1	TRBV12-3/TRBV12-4	TGTGCCAGCAGTTTAGCGGGAGGGCCAGATATTTATGGTGAGCAGTTCTTC	CASSLAGGPDIYGEQFF
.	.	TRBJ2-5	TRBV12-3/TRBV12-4	TGTGCCAGCAGTTTATCCGCGCCCGCAGAGACCCAGTACTTC	CASSLSAPAETQYF
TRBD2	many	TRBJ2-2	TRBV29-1	TGCAGCGGAACTAGCGGGAGCGACACCGGGGAGCTGTTTTTT	CSGTSGSDTGELFF
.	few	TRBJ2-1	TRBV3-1	TGTGCCAGCAGCCCACTTAGCGGCGGGGCCTACAATGAGCAGTTCTTC	CASSPLSGGAYNEQFF
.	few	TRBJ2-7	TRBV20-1	TGCAGTGCTCCGACTGCGGAAGTTTTAGTACCCAAAGGGGAGCAGTACTTC	CSAPTAEVLVPKGEQYF
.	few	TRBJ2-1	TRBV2	TGTGCCAGCAGTGATGGCAGGGTGTCCTACAATGAGCAGTTCTTC	CASSDGRVSYNEQFF
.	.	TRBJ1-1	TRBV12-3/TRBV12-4	TGTGCCAGCAGTTTAACGACGGGGAACACTGAAGCTTTCTTT	CASSLTTGNTEAFF
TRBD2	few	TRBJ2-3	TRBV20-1	TGCAGTGCTAGCCCCGGGACTAGCGGCACAGATACGCAGTATTTT	CSASPGTSGTDTQYF
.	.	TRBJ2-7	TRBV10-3	TGTGCCATCAGTGTGTTCAACTCCTACGAGCAGTACTTC	CAISVFNSYEQYF
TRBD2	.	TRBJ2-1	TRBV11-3	TGTGCCAGCACATTCTTTAGCGGGAGCTTCAATGAGCAGTTCTTC	CASTFFSGSFNEQFF
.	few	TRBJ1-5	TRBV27	TGTGCCAGCAGTGAACAGGAGAGCAATCAGCCCCAGCATTTT	CASSEQESNQPQHF
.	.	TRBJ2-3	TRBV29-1	TGCAGCGTTGGGAGCGGAGATACGCAGTATTTT	CSVGSGDTQYF
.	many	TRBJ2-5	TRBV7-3	TGTGCCAGCAGCTTACGCGGAAGCCGGGGAGAGACCCAGTACTTC	CASSLRGSRGETQYF
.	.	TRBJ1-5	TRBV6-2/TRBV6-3	TGTGCCAGCAGTTACCCCGGGGAAGGGCACCACAATCAGCCCCAGCATTTT	CASSYPGEGHHNQPQHF
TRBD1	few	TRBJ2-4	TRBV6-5	TGTGCCAGCAGTTACGGACAGGAAAACATTCAGTACTTC	CASSYGQENIQYF
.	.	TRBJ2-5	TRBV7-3	TGTGCCAGCAGCCCCGGACAGTTCTTTGCGGAAGAGACCCAGTACTTC	CASSPGQFFAEETQYF
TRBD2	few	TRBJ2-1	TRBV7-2	TGTGCCAGCAGCTCGACTAGCGGGAGGGGGTCCTACAATGAGCAGTTCTTC	CASSSTSGRGSYNEQFF
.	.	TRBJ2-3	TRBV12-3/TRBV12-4	TGTGCCAGCAGTTTCATCGACGGGGCGCAGTATTTT	CASSFIDGAQYF